The entry below describes one T cell receptor beta chain. Its antigen is currently not known. No qualities accompany the bases; no much larger clone lies one base away. The data belong to a study of CD8 T cells in Susac syndrome (dated by TCRdb to about 2019). Some background on the complete study: The study used repertoire sequencing to test whether antigen drove CD8+ T cell activation and differentiation in Susac syndrome. The study compared CD8+ T cell repertoire clonality among eleven to twelve healthy donors, around 14 Susac syndrome patients and roughly 16 multiple sclerosis patients. Results and caveats for the whole study, not just this receptor: The study acknowledged that relatively few individuals were included in the TCR sequencing and HLA analysis.

Peripheral blood CD8+ and CD4+ T cells from healthy donors, Susac syndrome patients and multiple sclerosis patients were profiled using high-throughput TCR beta sequencing. Healthy donors were age- and sex-matched controls. Bulk CD8+ and CD4+ T cells were purified by magnetic negative isolation, whereas CD8+ TEMRA cells were enriched by FACS. Blood was collected in EDTA tubes and processed within 24 hours, with PBMCs isolated through density gradient centrifugation. PBMCs destined for TCR sequencing were cryopreserved in liquid nitrogen and later thawed in a 37 °C water bath. Purity of sorted or isolated CD4+, CD8+ and CD8+ TEMRA cells was at least 90%. V has 1 base trimmed and J has 1 base trimmed; junction bases matching no gene number 7. Taken from cysteine to phenylalanine, the CDR3 has 17 residues. This entry keeps only the CDR3 DNA: 51 bases, framed from base 1. CDR1 and CDR2 are drawn from the germline V gene: KGHSH, LQKENI.

RNA was extracted using the RNeasy kit, and about 0.45 to 1 microgram was reverse transcribed with random hexamers. The immunoSEQ multiplex PCR assay, which covers 54 Vbeta and 13 Jbeta segments, was used to amplify TCR beta CDR3 regions. PCR amplification bias was corrected using a synthetic template baseline for primer optimization and computational correction. From the authors' description of their analysis: Reads were annotated to V, D and J genes according to IMGT and were analyzed with immunoSEQ Analyzer, with only productive sequences retained. Clonality was calculated as one minus the Shannon entropy normalized by log2 of the number of productive unique sequences. For each patient and control, public and private clones were evaluated within the 100 most prevalent clones. Clones were defined as Susac-specific when absent from the healthy and MS cohorts, from about 1,100 published viral clones and from other ImmuneACCESS disease sequences. TCRdb trimmed the raw reads at Q25, called clones with MiXCR and kept productive beta chains. Rows are unified per CDR3 protein, each entry keeping the most common DNA and genes. The V and J calls were not made by the authors but by TCRdb's processing. The sample profile shows about 120,000 distinct CDR3 sequences; less than 95% of them were found once. Together, the top ten hold approximately 0.12% of the sample.

The sequence was obtained from a human donor in good health. The rearranged segments are TRBV18 and TRBJ2-3, with 8 middle bases fitting TRBD2. Sequencing was carried out using CD8+ T cells from PBMCs. The DNA sequence is given as TGTGCCAGCTCACCACGTCCAGCGGGAGCGGGCACAGATACGCAGTATTTT. This translates into CASSPRPAGAGTDTQYF.